This T cell receptor (beta chain) was profiled in a study of cytomegalovirus exposure and HLA in healthy donors. Whole-study context: Among roughly 180 million T cells, an earlier analysis found roughly 110 million unique TCR beta sequences.

This clone was seen a handful of times. CDR1 LNHDA and CDR2 SQIVND come from the germline V gene (reference sequence). The CDR3 is 15 amino acids. The V gene end was trimmed by 4 bases and the J gene end by 8 bases; junction bases not matched to a gene: 9. PCR involved 60 Vbeta and 13 Jbeta primers. Some clones are missing from TCRdb's copy, which holds only in-frame ones; the method was immunoSEQ multiplex PCR. Of 90,000 to 120,000 clones listed, roughly 79% are singletons. The chain carries TRBV19 and TRBJ1-4; TRBD1 matches 8 bases. The sample comprised PBMCs. The receptor's source is a man in his sixties in good health and CMV-seropositive. CDR3 residues: CASSTQQGEREKLFF. The CDR3 DNA is TGTGCCAGTAGTACCCAACAGGGGGAACGGGAAAAACTGTTTTTT.